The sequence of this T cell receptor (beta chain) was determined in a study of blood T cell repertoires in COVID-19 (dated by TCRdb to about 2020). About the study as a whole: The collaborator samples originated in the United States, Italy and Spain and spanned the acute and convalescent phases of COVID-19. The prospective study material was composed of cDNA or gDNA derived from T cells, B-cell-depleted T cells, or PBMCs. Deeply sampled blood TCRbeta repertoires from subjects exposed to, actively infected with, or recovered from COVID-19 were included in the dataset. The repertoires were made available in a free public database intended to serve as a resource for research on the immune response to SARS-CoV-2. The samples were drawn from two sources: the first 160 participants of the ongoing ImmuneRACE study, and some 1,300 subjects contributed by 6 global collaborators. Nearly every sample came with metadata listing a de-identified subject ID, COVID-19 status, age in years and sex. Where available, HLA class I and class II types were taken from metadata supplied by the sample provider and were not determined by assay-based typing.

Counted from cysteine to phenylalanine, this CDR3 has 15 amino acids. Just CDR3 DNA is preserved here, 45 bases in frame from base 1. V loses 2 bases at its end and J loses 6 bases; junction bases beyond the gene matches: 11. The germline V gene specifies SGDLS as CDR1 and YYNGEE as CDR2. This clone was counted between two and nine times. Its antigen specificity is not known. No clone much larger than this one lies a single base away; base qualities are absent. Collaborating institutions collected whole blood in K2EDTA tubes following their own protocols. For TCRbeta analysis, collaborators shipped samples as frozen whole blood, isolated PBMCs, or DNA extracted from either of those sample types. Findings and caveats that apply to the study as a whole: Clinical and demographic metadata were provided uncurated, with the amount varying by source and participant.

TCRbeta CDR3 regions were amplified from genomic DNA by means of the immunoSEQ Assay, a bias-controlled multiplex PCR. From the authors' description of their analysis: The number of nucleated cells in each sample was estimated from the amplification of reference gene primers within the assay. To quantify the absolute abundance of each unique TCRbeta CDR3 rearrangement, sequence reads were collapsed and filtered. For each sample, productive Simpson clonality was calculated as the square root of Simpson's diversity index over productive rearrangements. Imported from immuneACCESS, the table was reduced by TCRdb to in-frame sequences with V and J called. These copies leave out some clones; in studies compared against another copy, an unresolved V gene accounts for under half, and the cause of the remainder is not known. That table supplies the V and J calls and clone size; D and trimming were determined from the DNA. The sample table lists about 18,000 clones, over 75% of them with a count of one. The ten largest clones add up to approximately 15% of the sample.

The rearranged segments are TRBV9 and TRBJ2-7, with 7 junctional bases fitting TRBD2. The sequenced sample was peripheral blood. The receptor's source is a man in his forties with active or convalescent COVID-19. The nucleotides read TGTGCCAGCAGCGTGAGCGGGGTCGGGCCTGGCGAGCAGTACTTC. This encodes CASSVSGVGPGEQYF.